This is a list of T cell receptor beta chains from one sample in a study of T cell repertoires in cytomegalovirus infection. TCRdb processed the reads anew with MiXCR; each CDR3 protein has one entry. Here the sample spans 250,000 to 300,000 distinct CDR3 sequences, 20% to 25% being singletons. These receptors' targets are unknown. Material: cultured PBMCs, obtained from culture after CMV antigen stimulation. These receptors all come from a human donor in good health (CMV status not recorded). Some clones in this sample may be carry-over from other donors' samples. Both conserved end residues are part of each CDR3. A D gene is named only where the DNA matches it firmly. Some rows mark clone size as missing; the rest say once, few, many or name a class of expanded clone.

v_call	clone_size	j_call	d_call	cdr3_aa	cdr3_nt
TRBV7-9	-	TRBJ2-2	TRBD2	CASSLRLLEAREAGELFF	TGTGCCAGCAGCTTAAGATTGCTTGAGGCGCGGGAGGCCGGGGAGCTGTTTTTT
TRBV20-1	few	TRBJ2-3	TRBD2	CSARTSLTDTQYF	TGCAGTGCGAGGACTAGCCTCACAGATACGCAGTATTTT
TRBV7-2	few	TRBJ2-7	TRBD1	CASSLETGPYEQYF	TGTGCCAGCAGCTTGGAGACAGGGCCGTACGAGCAGTACTTC
TRBV11-2	-	TRBJ2-1	TRBD2	CASRPPGLAGYNEQFF	TGTGCCAGCAGGCCACCGGGACTAGCGGGTTACAATGAGCAGTTCTTC
TRBV6-5	-	TRBJ2-6	-	CASSQMTPYSSGANVLTF	TGTGCCAGCAGTCAGATGACCCCTTATAGCTCTGGGGCCAACGTCCTGACTTTC
TRBV5-5	-	TRBJ2-2	TRBD2	CASSLSSGRTGELFF	TGTGCCAGCAGCCTTTCTAGCGGGAGGACTGGGGAGCTGTTTTTT
TRBV18	few	TRBJ2-1	TRBD1	CASSLHGGQGPYNEQFF	TGTGCCAGCTCCTTACACGGCGGACAGGGGCCTTACAATGAGCAGTTCTTC
TRBV20-1	-	TRBJ2-2	TRBD2	CSARSGTSGLPGELFF	TGCAGTGCTAGATCCGGGACTAGCGGCCTTCCCGGGGAGCTGTTTTTT
TRBV7-2	many	TRBJ2-3	-	CASSLSQDTQYF	TGTGCCAGCAGCTTAAGTCAAGATACGCAGTATTTT
TRBV7-3	-	TRBJ1-2	TRBD1	CASSLGRVQGEVFGYTF	TGTGCCAGCAGCTTAGGGAGAGTGCAGGGGGAAGTTTTCGGCTACACCTTC
TRBV27	-	TRBJ2-6	-	CASSHEASGANVLTF	TGTGCCAGCTCCCATGAGGCCTCTGGGGCCAACGTCCTGACTTTC
TRBV7-2	many	TRBJ2-4	-	CASSSTTESNIQYF	TGTGCCAGCAGCTCAACTACCGAGTCTAACATTCAGTACTTC
TRBV12-3/TRBV12-4	many	TRBJ1-2	-	CASSFEGSGYTF	TGTGCCAGCAGTTTTGAGGGCTCCGGCTACACCTTC
TRBV7-6	-	TRBJ2-3	-	CASSLAFNPGSTDTQYF	TGTGCCAGCAGCTTAGCTTTCAATCCAGGAAGCACAGATACGCAGTATTTT
TRBV7-8	many	TRBJ2-1	TRBD2	CASSPRLAGESGEQFF	TGTGCCAGCAGCCCCAGACTAGCGGGAGAGAGTGGGGAGCAGTTCTTC
TRBV20-1	-	TRBJ2-3	TRBD1	CSNHRGGTDTQYF	TGCAGTAATCACAGGGGTGGCACAGATACGCAGTATTTT
TRBV27	many	TRBJ2-2	TRBD1	CASSPKFPGQGYTGELFF	TGTGCCAGCAGTCCTAAATTTCCGGGACAGGGGTACACCGGGGAGCTGTTTTTT
TRBV7-8	few	TRBJ2-3	TRBD2	CASSQGVGLAGLADTQYF	TGTGCCAGCAGCCAAGGAGTCGGACTAGCGGGATTGGCAGATACGCAGTATTTT
TRBV7-2	many	TRBJ2-3	-	CASSPTGTTDTQYF	TGTGCCAGCAGCCCCACAGGCACCACAGATACGCAGTATTTT
TRBV7-9	few	TRBJ2-7	TRBD2	CASSSTSGTPYEQYF	TGTGCCAGCAGCTCAACTAGCGGGACCCCCTACGAGCAGTACTTC
TRBV19	few	TRBJ2-7	-	CASSDTLYEQYF	TGTGCCAGTTCGGACACCCTCTACGAGCAGTACTTC
TRBV5-1	few	TRBJ2-1	-	CASSRTASYYNEQFF	TGCGCCAGCAGCCGGACAGCCTCTTACTACAATGAGCAGTTCTTC
TRBV7-2	many	TRBJ2-3	-	CASSPIGGRTDTQYF	TGTGCCAGCAGTCCCATAGGGGGGCGCACAGATACGCAGTATTTT
TRBV7-2	many	TRBJ1-2	-	CASSLEAGNYGYTF	TGTGCCAGCAGCTTAGAGGCGGGAAACTATGGCTACACCTTC
TRBV6-6	-	TRBJ2-7	-	CASSYREGVAITYEQYF	TGTGCCAGCAGTTACAGGGAGGGGGTAGCGATTACCTACGAGCAGTACTTC
TRBV28	few	TRBJ2-2	-	CASKFQGRAGELFF	TGTGCCAGCAAGTTTCAGGGACGTGCCGGGGAGCTGTTTTTT
TRBV7-2	many	TRBJ1-5	TRBD1	CASSPDRVNQPQHF	TGTGCCAGCAGCCCCGACAGGGTTAATCAGCCCCAGCATTTT
TRBV6-5	once	TRBJ2-3	-	CASSPPGQLSTDTQYF	TGTGCCAGCAGTCCCCCAGGGCAGTTGAGCACAGATACGCAGTATTTT
TRBV28	-	TRBJ1-5	-	CASSFPPRTADSNQPQHF	TGTGCCAGCAGTTTTCCCCCCAGGACAGCTGATAGCAATCAGCCCCAGCATTTT
TRBV19	-	TRBJ1-1	-	CAGSRGVVRGTSLNTEAFF	TGTGCCGGTAGTAGGGGCGTGGTTCGGGGGACGAGTTTGAACACTGAAGCTTTCTTT
TRBV7-6	-	TRBJ1-2	TRBD1	CASSADRKEGYTF	TGTGCCAGCAGCGCGGACAGGAAGGAAGGCTACACCTTC
TRBV7-9	-	TRBJ2-1	TRBD1	CASSPGQNYYNEQFF	TGTGCCAGCAGCCCGGGACAGAACTACTACAATGAGCAGTTCTTC
TRBV12-3/TRBV12-4	-	TRBJ1-1	-	CASSLGPWAFF	TGTGCCAGCAGTCTGGGGCCTTGGGCTTTCTTT
TRBV5-6	-	TRBJ2-1	TRBD2	CASSFGGRLSGYYNEQFF	TGTGCCAGCAGCTTCGGCGGGAGGCTATCGGGGTACTACAATGAGCAGTTCTTC
TRBV12-3/TRBV12-4	few	TRBJ2-7	-	CASNYGISYEQYF	TGTGCCAGCAACTACGGGATCTCCTACGAGCAGTACTTC
TRBV7-2	many	TRBJ1-4	-	CASSLAFGEKLFF	TGTGCCAGCAGCTTAGCGTTCGGTGAAAAACTGTTTTTT
TRBV7-3	-	TRBJ2-7	-	CASSLTSRAEQYF	TGTGCCAGCAGCTTAACGTCTAGGGCCGAGCAGTACTTC
TRBV5-6	-	TRBJ1-2	-	CASSRSGTWGGYTF	TGTGCCAGCAGCCGCTCGGGGACCTGGGGTGGCTACACCTTC
TRBV7-2	many	TRBJ2-3	-	CASSLRKGPDTQYF	TGTGCCAGCAGCTTAAGGAAAGGCCCCGATACGCAGTATTTT
TRBV6-5	many	TRBJ1-6	-	CASSFAPQDAGSPLHF	TGTGCCAGCAGTTTCGCCCCCCAGGATGCTGGTTCACCCCTCCACTTT
TRBV6-2/TRBV6-3	few	TRBJ2-1	-	CASTDPGPSYNEQFF	TGTGCCAGCACCGACCCAGGGCCCTCCTACAATGAGCAGTTCTTC
TRBV12-3/TRBV12-4	many	TRBJ1-5	-	CASSLGIQGSQPQHF	TGTGCCAGCAGTCTCGGGATTCAAGGGTCTCAGCCCCAGCATTTT
TRBV11-3	many	TRBJ1-1	-	CASSLDPGRINTEAFF	TGTGCCAGCAGCTTAGATCCGGGCAGGATAAACACTGAAGCTTTCTTT
TRBV5-1	many	TRBJ1-2	TRBD1	CASSRGGTGGPIYGYTF	TGCGCCAGCAGCCGTGGCGGGACAGGGGGACCTATATATGGCTACACCTTC
TRBV30	few	TRBJ2-2	-	CASGAGLNTGELFF	TGTGCTTCAGGGGCAGGGCTCAACACCGGGGAGCTGTTTTTT
TRBV11-3	few	TRBJ2-6	-	CASSSDPIPGANVLTF	TGTGCCAGCAGCTCGGACCCCATTCCCGGGGCCAACGTCCTGACTTTC
TRBV7-2	many	TRBJ2-5	-	CASSRDQGQETQYF	TGTGCCAGCAGTAGGGATCAGGGGCAAGAGACCCAGTACTTC
TRBV7-2	many	TRBJ1-5	-	CASSLREARQPQHF	TGTGCCAGCAGCCTGAGGGAGGCGCGGCAGCCCCAGCATTTT
TRBV19	few	TRBJ1-3	-	CASSFGNSGNTIYF	TGTGCCAGTAGTTTTGGCAACTCTGGAAACACCATATATTTT
TRBV7-2	many	TRBJ2-7	-	CASSLDPQAYEQYF	TGTGCCAGCAGCTTAGATCCACAAGCCTACGAGCAGTACTTC